The 11 T cell receptor beta chains below were found in one sample sequenced in a study of vaccination effects on CD4 cells after COVID-19 (dated by TCRdb to between 2020 and 2023). The method was the immunoSEQ multiplex PCR assay. TCRdb took this table from immuneACCESS and kept in-frame rearrangements with V and J called. Such tables lack part of the clones; where checked against another copy, unresolved V genes explain under half of the gap, and the rest is unexplained. Within this sample are 75,000 to 100,000 clones, with 77% of them counted one time only. About 1.2% of the sample goes to the ten largest clones. The ViraFEST assay stimulated PBMC with viral peptide pools and then used TCR sequencing to identify antigen-specific CD4+ T cell clonotypes by expansion. After 10 days of culture, CD4+ T cells were isolated with the EasySep CD4+ T cell isolation kit. Participants received two doses of either the BNT162b2 or the mRNA-1273 mRNA SARS-CoV-2 vaccine.

These TCRs' antigens remain unknown. The specimen comprised CD4+ T cells from PBMCs cultured with HCoV-OC43 spike peptides, sampled after COVID-19 vaccination. Per the publication, the cell subset or site label means: HCoV-OC43 spike overlapping peptide pool stimulation. These receptors were obtained from a human donor who received a COVID-19 vaccine.

V usage is TRBV5-1 and J usage is TRBJ1-2; no definite D call. This CDR3 region has 13 residues. Between the trimmed V and J ends, which lost 0 bases and 8 bases, there was a span of 11 bases. Looked up from germline, CDR1 is SGHRS and CDR2 is YFSETQ. CDR3 loop: CASSLVTLGGYTF. Here the CDR3 DNA reads TGCGCCAGCAGCTTGGTCACGTTGGGGGGCTACACCTTC.

V and J are TRBV27 and TRBJ1-6; D is uncertain. The CDR3 runs to 15 residues. Germline-derived CDR1 and CDR2 are MNHEY and SMNVEV (reference sequence). With 8 bases removed from V and 10 bases from J, the gap between germline ends came to 21 bases. CDR3 region: CASGDLGLLGSPLHF. The CDR3 DNA reads as TGTGCCAGCGGCGACTTAGGTCTACTAGGGTCACCCCTCCACTTT.

The CDR3, as DNA: TGTGCCTCAACTAAGGGGACAGGATGGAGTGAAAAACTGTTTTTT. Translation: CASTKGTGWSEKLFF. The chain uses TRBV11-2 and TRBJ1-4, with 8 nucleotides matching TRBD1. The length of the CDR3 is 15 residues. V shed 11 bases, J shed 7 bases, and the junction held 15 bases outside the gene matches. Germline lookup yields CDR1 SGHAT and CDR2 FQNNGV.

This clone is categorized as medium-sized. This chain connects TRBV6-5 to TRBJ1-2, with 7 bases identical to TRBD1. Losses at the gene ends were 5 bases for V and 4 bases for J; bases not matched to a gene: 4. From germline, CDR1 is MNHEY and CDR2 SVGAGI. The CDR3 consists of 13 residues. The CDR3 DNA sequence: TGTGCCAGCAGTATCGGGGACAGCTATGGCTACACCTTC. Amino acids: CASSIGDSYGYTF.

J is TRBJ1-6 and V is TRBV12-5, with TRBD1 matching over 9 bases. The CDR3 has 16 residues. Looked up from germline, CDR1 is LGHNT and CDR2 is FRNRAP. Trimming cost V 4 bases and J 7 bases; bases outside gene matches: 8. Written as DNA, the CDR3 is TGTGCTAGTGGTTCCTCGACAGGGGGACGGAATTCACCCCTCCACTTT. Translated: CASGSSTGGRNSPLHF.

The chain recombines TRBV21-1 with TRBJ2-7. TRBV21-1 is given as a pseudogene. The CDR3 has 12 residues. As DNA, the CDR3 is TGTGCCAGCAGCCACAGGGCGGGGGAGCAGTACGTC. Translation gives CASSHRAGEQYV.

J is TRBJ2-5 and V is TRBV6-5; D might be TRBD2 (6 bases). This CDR3 spans 15 amino acids. CDR1 is MNHEY, CDR2 SVGAGI, per germline. V was cut by 6 bases and J by 2 bases, with 16 bases left in between. The CDR3 loop reads CASSPGTVLQETQYF. CDR3 DNA: TGTGCCAGCAGCCCCGGGACTGTGTTACAAGAGACCCAGTACTTC.

CDR3: CASSIVGGSYGYTF. In DNA form, the CDR3 reads TGTGCCAGTAGTATAGTCGGAGGATCCTATGGCTACACCTTC. The chain has TRBV19 and TRBJ1-2; D uncertain. V lost 1 base, J lost 4 bases, and 10 bases lay in between. The germline V gene encodes CDR1 LNHDA and CDR2 SQIVND (reference sequence). This CDR3 is built from 14 residues.

This clone was counted once. This chain connects TRBV12-3 or TRBV12-4 to TRBJ1-2; TRBD1 might be the D (6 bases). Trimming shortened V by 3 bases and J by 3 bases, and 8 bases separated the two germline ends. The CDR3 runs to 13 residues. The CDR3 DNA reads as TGTGCCAGCAGTTTTAACAGGGACTATGGCTACACCTTC. This encodes CASSFNRDYGYTF.

The CDR3, as DNA: TGTGCCAGCGGGGGGACATACAATGAGCAGTTCTTC. Its translation is CASGGTYNEQFF. The chain joins TRBV28 to TRBJ2-1; D possibly uses TRBD1 or TRBD2 (6 bases each). Per germline, CDR1 MDHEN and CDR2 SYDVKM. V dropped 8 bases and J dropped 4 bases, with 9 bases sitting between them. This CDR3 is 12 amino acids long.

This sequence joins TRBV11-1 and TRBJ2-1; D remains ambiguous. This CDR3 contains 13 residues. Germline values: CDR1 SGHAT, CDR2 FQDESV (reference sequence). V dropped 2 bases and J dropped 9 bases, with 11 bases sitting between them. CDR3 sequence (DNA): TGTGCCAGCAGCTTAAGGGTGGGCATTGAGCAGTTCTTC. Protein sequence: CASSLRVGIEQFF.